This T cell receptor (beta chain) was captured in a study of blood T cells in healthy people across ages. Whole-study findings and limits: A conclusive naive versus antigen-experienced comparison was prevented by the unsorted PBMCs. Per million T cells, TCR beta diversity dropped roughly linearly as age increased.

About this clonotype itself: Its antigen is as yet unknown.

Sample-barcoded 5' priming and a J-beta primer mix drove a second PCR of roughly 6 to 12 cycles. TCRdb re-derived calls from the 5' RACE reads in MiXCR, one entry per CDR3 protein. The sample carries 910,000 or so distinct CDR3 sequences, 45% to 60% recorded once. Staff drew ten milliliters of peripheral blood from each donor. PBMCs, at least 6.5 million per sample, were isolated. Per the germline V gene, CDR1 is MDHEN and CDR2 is SYDVKM. The CDR3 is 14 amino acids. V lost 6 bases to trimming and J lost 6 bases, with 15 bases between them. The origin of this receptor is an older woman in good health. The specimen was blood. This sequence joins TRBV28 and TRBJ2-4; possible D gene TRBD1, 6 bases. The CDR3 DNA reads TGTGCCAGCAGAGAATTCAGGGGTATAAACATTCAGTACTTC. Its protein product is CASREFRGINIQYF.